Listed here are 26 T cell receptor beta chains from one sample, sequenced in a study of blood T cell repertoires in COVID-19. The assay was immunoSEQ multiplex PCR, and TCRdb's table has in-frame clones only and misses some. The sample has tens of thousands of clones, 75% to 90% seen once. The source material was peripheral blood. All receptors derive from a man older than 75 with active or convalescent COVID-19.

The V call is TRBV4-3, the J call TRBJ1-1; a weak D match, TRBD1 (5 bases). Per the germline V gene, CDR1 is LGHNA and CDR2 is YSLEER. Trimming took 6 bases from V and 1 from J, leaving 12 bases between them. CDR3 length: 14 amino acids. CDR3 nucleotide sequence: TGCGCCAGCAGGCCAGGCAGGGAGAACACTGAAGCTTTCTTT. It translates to CASRPGRENTEAFF.

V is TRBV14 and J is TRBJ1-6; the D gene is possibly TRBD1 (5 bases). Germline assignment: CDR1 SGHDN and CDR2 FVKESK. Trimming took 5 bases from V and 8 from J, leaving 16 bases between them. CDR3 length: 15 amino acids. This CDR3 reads CASSARNGGDSPLHF. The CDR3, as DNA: TGTGCCAGCAGCGCGAGGAACGGGGGTGATTCACCCCTCCACTTT.

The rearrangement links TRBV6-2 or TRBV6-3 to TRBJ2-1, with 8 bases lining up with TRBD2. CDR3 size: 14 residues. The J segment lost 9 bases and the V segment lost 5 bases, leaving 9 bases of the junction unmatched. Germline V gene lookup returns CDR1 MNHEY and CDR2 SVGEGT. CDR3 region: CASSRSGGSLEQFF. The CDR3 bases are TGTGCCAGCAGTCGAAGCGGGGGATCGCTTGAGCAGTTCTTC.

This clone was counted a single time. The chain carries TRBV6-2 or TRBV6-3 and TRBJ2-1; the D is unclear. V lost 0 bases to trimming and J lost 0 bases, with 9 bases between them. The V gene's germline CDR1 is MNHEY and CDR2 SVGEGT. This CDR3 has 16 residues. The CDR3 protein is CASSYSVWSSYNEQFF. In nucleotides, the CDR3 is TGTGCCAGCAGTTACTCTGTCTGGAGCTCCTACAATGAGCAGTTCTTC.

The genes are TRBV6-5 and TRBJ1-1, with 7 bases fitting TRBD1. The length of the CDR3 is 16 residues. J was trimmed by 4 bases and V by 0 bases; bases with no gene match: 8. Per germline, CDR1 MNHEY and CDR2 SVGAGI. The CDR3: CASSYSIAQGVTEAFF. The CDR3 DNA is TGTGCCAGCAGTTACTCGATTGCTCAGGGGGTCACTGAAGCTTTCTTT.

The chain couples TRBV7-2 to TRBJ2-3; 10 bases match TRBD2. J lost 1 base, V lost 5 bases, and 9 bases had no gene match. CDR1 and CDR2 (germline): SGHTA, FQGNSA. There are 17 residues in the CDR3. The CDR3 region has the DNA TGTGCCAGCAGCCCCAACTCCGGGACTAGCGGCACAGATACGCAGTATTTT. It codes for CASSPNSGTSGTDTQYF.

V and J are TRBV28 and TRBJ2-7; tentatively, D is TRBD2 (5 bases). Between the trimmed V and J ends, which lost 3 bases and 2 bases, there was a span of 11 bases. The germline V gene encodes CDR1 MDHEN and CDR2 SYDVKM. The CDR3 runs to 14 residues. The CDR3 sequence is CASSFLGETYEQYF. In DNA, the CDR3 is TGTGCCAGCAGTTTTCTCGGGGAGACCTACGAGCAGTACTTC.

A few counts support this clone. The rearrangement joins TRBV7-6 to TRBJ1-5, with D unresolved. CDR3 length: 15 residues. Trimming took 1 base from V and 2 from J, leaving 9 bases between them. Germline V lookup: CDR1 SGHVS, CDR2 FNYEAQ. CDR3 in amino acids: CASSLGALGNQPQHF. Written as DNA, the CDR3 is TGTGCCAGCAGCTTAGGGGCCTTGGGCAATCAGCCCCAGCATTTT.

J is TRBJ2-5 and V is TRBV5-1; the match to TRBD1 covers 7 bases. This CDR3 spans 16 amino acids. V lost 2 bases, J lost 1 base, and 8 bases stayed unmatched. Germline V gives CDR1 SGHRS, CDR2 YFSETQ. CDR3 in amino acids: CASSLVPGTAQETQYF. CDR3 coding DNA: TGCGCCAGCAGCTTAGTCCCCGGGACAGCCCAAGAGACCCAGTACTTC.

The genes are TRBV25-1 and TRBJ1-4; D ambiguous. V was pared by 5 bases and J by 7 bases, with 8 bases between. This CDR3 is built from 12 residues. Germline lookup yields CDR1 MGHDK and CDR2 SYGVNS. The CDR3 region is CASSIPGEKLFF. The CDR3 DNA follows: TGTGCCAGCAGTATTCCAGGTGAAAAACTGTTTTTT.

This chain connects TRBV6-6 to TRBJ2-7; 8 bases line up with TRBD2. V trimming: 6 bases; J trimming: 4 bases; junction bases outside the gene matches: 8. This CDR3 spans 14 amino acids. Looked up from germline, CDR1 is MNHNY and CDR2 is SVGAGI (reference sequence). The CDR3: CASRSRGVEYEQYF. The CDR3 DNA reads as TGTGCCAGCAGATCGCGGGGGGTCGAGTACGAGCAGTACTTC.

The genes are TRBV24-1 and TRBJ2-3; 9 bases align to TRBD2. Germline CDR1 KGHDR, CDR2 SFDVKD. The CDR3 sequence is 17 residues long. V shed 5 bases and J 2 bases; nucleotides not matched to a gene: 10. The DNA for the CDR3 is TGTGCCACCAGTGGTCGTAGCGGGAGCCTTCACACAGATACGCAGTATTTT. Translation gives CATSGRSGSLHTDTQYF.

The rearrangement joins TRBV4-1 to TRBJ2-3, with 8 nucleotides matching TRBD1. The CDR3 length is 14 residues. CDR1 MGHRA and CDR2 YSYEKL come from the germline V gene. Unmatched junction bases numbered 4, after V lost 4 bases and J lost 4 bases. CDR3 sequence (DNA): TGCGCCAGCAGCCCCCGACAGGGGTCAGATACGCAGTATTTT. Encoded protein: CASSPRQGSDTQYF.

CDR3 DNA sequence: TGTGCCAGCTCACCAATCATGAACACTGAAGCTTTCTTT. The encoded protein is CASSPIMNTEAFF. The chain couples TRBV18 to TRBJ1-1; D unresolved. Per the germline V gene, CDR1 is KGHSH and CDR2 is LQKENI. V was shortened by 2 bases and J by 0 bases, with 4 bases between the two germline ends. The CDR3 runs to 13 residues.

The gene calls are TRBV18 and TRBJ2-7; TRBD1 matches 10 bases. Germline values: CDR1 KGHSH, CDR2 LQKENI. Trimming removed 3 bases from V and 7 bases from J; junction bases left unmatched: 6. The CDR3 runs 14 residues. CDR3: CASSPGTGEREQYF. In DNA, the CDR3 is TGTGCCAGCTCACCGGGGACAGGGGAGAGAGAGCAGTACTTC.

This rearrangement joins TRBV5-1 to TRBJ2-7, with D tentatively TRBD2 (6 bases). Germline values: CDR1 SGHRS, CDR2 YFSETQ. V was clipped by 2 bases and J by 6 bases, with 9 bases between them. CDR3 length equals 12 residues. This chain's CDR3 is CASSFDGGEQYF. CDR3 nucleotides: TGCGCCAGCAGCTTCGACGGGGGCGAGCAGTACTTC.

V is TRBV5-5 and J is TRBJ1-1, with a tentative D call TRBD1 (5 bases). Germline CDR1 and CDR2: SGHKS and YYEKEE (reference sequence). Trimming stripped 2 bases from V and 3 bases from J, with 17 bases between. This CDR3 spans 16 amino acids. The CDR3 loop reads CASSFQGRGAYTEAFF. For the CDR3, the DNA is TGTGCCAGCAGCTTCCAGGGCCGCGGGGCATACACTGAAGCTTTCTTT.

The CDR3 spells CASSRMVGTEGVLTF. Written as DNA, the CDR3 is TGCGCCAGCAGCCGGATGGTTGGGACAGAGGGCGTCCTGACTTTC. The rearrangement links TRBV4-3 to TRBJ2-6; 7 positions agree with TRBD1. The length of the CDR3 is 15 residues. V dropped 4 bases and J dropped 12; count of bases not matched to a gene: 12. In germline, CDR1 is LGHNA, CDR2 YSLEER.

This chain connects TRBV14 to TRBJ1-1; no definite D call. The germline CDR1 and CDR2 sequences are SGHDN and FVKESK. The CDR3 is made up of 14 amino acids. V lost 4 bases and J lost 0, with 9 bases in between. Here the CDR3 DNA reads TGTGCCAGCAGCCCTAACGCGATGAACACTGAAGCTTTCTTT. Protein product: CASSPNAMNTEAFF.

Written as DNA, the CDR3 is TGTGCCAGCAGCTTAGGAGGGTCAAACACCGGGGAGCTGTTTTTT. It encodes CASSLGGSNTGELFF. The chain has TRBV7-2 and TRBJ2-2, with a weak D call TRBD2 (5 bases). The CDR3 extends over 15 amino acids. V gave up 1 base and J gave up 2 bases, with 8 bases separating them. CDR1 and CDR2 (germline): SGHTA, FQGNSA.

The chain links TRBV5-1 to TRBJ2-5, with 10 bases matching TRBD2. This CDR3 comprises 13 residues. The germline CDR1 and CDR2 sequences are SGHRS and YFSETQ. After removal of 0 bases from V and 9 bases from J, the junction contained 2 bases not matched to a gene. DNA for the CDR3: TGCGCCAGCAGCTTGGCTAGCGGGAGTTCCCAGTACTTC. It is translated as CASSLASGSSQYF.

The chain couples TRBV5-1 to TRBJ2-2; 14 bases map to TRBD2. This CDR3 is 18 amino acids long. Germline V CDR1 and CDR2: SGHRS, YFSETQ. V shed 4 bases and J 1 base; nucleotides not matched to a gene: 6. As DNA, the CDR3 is TGCGCCAGCAGCCGGGGACTAGCGGGGGCGCTGAACACCGGGGAGCTGTTTTTT. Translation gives CASSRGLAGALNTGELFF.

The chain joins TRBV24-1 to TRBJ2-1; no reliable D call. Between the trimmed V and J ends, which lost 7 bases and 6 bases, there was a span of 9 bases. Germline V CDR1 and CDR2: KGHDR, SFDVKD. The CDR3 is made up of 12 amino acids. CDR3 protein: CATSGRSNEQFF. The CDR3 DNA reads TGTGCCACCAGCGGCAGGTCCAATGAGCAGTTCTTC.

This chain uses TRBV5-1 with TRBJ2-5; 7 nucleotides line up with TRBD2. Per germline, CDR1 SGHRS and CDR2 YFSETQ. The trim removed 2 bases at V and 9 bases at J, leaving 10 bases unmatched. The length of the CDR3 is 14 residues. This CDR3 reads CASSLGRGLGAQYF. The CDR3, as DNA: TGCGCCAGCAGCTTAGGGAGGGGTTTGGGAGCCCAGTACTTC.

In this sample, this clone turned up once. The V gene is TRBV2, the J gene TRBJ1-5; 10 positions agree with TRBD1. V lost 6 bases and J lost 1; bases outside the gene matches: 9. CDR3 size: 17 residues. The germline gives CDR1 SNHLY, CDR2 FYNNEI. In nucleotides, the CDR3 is TGTGCCAGCAGGGTAGACAGGGGGCGAAGGAGCAATCAGCCCCAGCATTTT. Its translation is CASRVDRGRRSNQPQHF.

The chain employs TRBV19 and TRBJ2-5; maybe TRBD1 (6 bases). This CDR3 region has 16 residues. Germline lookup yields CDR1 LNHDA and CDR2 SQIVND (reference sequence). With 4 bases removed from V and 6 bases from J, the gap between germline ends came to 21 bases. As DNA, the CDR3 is TGTGCCAGTAGTAACCGAAACCTAGGGGGTCTGAAGACCCAGTACTTC. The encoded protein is CASSNRNLGGLKTQYF.